This T cell receptor beta chain is drawn from a study of T-cell memory formation after mild COVID-19 (dated by TCRdb to the early 2020s). Turning to the overall study: TCR sequence clusters from the two donors were found to be largely donor specific. Longitudinal TCRalpha and TCRbeta repertoire sequencing tracked T-cell clones expanding and contracting after mild COVID-19 in two donors. The cohort was made up of two young adult volunteers, one female and one male, who were previously healthy.

Sequencing was carried out with an Illumina NovaSeq 6000. TCRalpha and TCRbeta cDNA libraries were constructed by 5'RACE with constant-segment primers, with sample barcodes and unique molecular identifiers being introduced. RNA was extracted from every sample with Trizol reagent. Amplification of the libraries took two PCR steps, and the second step added a second sample barcode plus Illumina TruSeq adapters. Sequencing of the libraries was done on an Illumina NovaSeq, producing 2 x 150 bp paired-end reads. The paper's processing steps were these. The reads were demultiplexed and collapsed into UMI-guided consensus sequences using migec v1.2.7. Using mixcr v2.1.11, UMI consensuses were aligned to TRA and TRB V and J templates and then assembled into clonotypes. Clonotypes were classified as expanded or contracted when called significant by both edgeR and NoisET, with noise models trained on biological replicates. For edgeR calls, the thresholds were a false discovery rate-adjusted p below 0.01 and a log2 fold-change of 1. As an exploratory analysis of dynamics, max-normalized trajectories of the 1000 most abundant clonotypes were examined with PCA combined with hierarchical clustering. The CD4 or CD8 phenotype of responding clones was assigned using the separately sequenced CD4+ and CD8+ repertoires. The public reads were run again by TCRdb, first through fastp at Q25 and then through MiXCR, and only productive beta chains were kept. Rows are unified per CDR3 protein, each entry keeping the most common DNA and genes. None of the V and J calls come from the authors' own analysis; TCRdb made them. For this sample there are approximately 99,000 distinct CDR3 sequences; over 15% appear just once. Clones ranked in the top ten supply around 5.5% of the sample.

Trimming takes 5 bases from V and 2 bases from J, and the germline ends sit 14 bases apart. In the germline V gene, CDR1 corresponds to SGHVS and CDR2 to FQNEAQ. CDR3 length: 15 amino acids, cysteine to phenylalanine. The kept DNA is CDR3 alone, 45 bases in frame from the first base. Ficoll-Paque density gradient centrifugation was the method used to isolate PBMCs. Study-wide conclusions, independent of this receptor: Some responding clones were found in pre-infection memory, which suggests that pre-existing cross-reactive memory T cells took part in the SARS-CoV-2 response. The second-wave clones that peaked on day 37 were not confirmed to be SARS-CoV-2 specific. Contracting CD4+ clones appeared mostly in the CM and EM memory subsets, whereas CD8+ clones were enriched in EMRA. From day 15 to 85, contracting clones showed balanced CD4/CD8 phenotypes, whereas a second wave of clones that expanded from day 15 to 37 leaned towards CD4+. The study covered only a couple of mild cases, and larger cohorts including severe cases with pre-infection samples were considered necessary.

This clonotype was counted ten times or more. The clone's antigen remains unknown. It has no much larger one-base neighbor in the sample; base qualities were not kept. Material: PBMCs or a T cell subset sorted from them (not recorded which). The source of this sequence is a man younger than 30 who had mild COVID-19 (a few samples of this study predate the infection). The sample titles of this study are shuffled in the database, so cell type and time point are left out; the donor was told from shared clones. The chain is assembled from TRBV7-8 and TRBJ2-3; the D gene is perhaps TRBD1, from 5 matching bases. The nucleotides are TGTGCCAGCAGCGCCTTGACGACAGCCACAGATACGCAGTATTTT. The resulting protein is CASSALTTATDTQYF.